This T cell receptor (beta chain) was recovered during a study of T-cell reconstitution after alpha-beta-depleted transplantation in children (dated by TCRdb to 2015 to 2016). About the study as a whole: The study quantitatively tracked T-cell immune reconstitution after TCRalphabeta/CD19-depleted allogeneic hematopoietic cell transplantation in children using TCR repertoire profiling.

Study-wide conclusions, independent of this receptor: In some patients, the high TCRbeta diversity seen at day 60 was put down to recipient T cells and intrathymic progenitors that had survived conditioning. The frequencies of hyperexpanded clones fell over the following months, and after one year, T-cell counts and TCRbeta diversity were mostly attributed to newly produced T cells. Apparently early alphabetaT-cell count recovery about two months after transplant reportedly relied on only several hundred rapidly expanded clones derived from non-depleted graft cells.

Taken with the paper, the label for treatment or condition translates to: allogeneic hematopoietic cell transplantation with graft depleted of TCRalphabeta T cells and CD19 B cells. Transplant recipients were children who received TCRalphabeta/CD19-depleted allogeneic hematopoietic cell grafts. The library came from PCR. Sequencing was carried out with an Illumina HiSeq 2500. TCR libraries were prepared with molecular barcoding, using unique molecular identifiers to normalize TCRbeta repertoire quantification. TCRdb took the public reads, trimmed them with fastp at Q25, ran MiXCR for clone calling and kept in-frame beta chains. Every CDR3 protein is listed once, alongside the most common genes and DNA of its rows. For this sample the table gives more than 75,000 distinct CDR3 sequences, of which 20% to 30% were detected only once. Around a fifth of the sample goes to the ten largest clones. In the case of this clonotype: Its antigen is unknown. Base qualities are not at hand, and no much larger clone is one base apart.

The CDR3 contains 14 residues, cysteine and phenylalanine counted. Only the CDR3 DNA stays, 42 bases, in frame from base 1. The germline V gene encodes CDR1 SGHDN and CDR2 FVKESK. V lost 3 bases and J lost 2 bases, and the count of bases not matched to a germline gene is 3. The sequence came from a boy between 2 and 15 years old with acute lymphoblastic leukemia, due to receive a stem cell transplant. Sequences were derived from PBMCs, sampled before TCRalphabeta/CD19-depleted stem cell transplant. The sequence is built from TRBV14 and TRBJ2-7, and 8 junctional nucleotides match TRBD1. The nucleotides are TGTGCCAGCAGCCACTGGGACAGGACCTACGAGCAGTACTTC. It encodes CASSHWDRTYEQYF.